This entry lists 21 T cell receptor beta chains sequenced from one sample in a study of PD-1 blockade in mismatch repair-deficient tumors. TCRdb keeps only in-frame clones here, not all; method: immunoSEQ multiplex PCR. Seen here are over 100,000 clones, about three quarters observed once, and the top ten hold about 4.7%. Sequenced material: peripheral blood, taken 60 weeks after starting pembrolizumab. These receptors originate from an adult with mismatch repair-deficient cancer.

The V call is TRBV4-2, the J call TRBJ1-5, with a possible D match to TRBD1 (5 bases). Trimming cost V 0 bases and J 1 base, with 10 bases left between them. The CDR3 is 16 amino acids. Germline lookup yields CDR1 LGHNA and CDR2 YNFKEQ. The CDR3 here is CASSQDWGVSNQPQHF. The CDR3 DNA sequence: TGTGCCAGCAGCCAAGACTGGGGCGTCAGCAATCAGCCCCAGCATTTT.

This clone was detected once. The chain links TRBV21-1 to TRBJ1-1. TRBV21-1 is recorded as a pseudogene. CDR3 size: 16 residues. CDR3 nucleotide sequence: TGTGCCAGCAGTCCCCGGGTCGGGGGGCTGGACACTGAAGCTTTCTTT. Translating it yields CASSPRVGGLDTEAFF.

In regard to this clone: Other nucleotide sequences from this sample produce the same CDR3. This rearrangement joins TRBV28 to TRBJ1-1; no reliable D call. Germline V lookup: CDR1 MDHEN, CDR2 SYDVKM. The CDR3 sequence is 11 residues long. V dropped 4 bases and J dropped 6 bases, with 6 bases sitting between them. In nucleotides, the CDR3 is TGTGCCAGCAGTTCGGCAGCTGAAGCTTTCTTT. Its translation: CASSSAAEAFF.

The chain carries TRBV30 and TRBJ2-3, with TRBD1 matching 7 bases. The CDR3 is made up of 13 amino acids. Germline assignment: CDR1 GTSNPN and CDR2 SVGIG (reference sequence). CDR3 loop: CASSTGLRDTQYF. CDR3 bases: TGTGCTTCTTCGACAGGGTTAAGAGATACGCAGTATTTT.

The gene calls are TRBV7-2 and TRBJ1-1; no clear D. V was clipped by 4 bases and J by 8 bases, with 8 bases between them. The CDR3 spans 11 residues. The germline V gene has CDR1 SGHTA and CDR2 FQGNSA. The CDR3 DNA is TGTGCCAGCAGCTCAGGACGGGAAGCTTTCTTT. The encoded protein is CASSSGREAFF.

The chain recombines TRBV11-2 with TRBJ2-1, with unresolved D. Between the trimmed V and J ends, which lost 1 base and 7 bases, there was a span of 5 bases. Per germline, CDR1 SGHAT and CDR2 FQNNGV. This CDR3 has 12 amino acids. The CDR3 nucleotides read TGTGCCAGCAGCTTAGGCCTGAATGAGCAGTTCTTC. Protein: CASSLGLNEQFF.

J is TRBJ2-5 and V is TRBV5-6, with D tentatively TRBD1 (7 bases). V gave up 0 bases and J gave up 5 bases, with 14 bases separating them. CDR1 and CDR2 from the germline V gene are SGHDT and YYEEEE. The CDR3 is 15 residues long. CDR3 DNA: TGTGCCAGCAGCTTGGGGAGGGGGCCGTGGGAGACCCAGTACTTC. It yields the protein CASSLGRGPWETQYF. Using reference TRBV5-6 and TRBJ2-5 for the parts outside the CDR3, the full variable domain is DAGVTQSPTHLIKTRGQQVTLRCSPKSGHDTVSWYQQALGQGPQFIFQYYEEEERQRGNFPDRFSGHQFPNYSSELNVNALLLGDSALYLCASSLGRGPWETQYFGPGTRLLVL.

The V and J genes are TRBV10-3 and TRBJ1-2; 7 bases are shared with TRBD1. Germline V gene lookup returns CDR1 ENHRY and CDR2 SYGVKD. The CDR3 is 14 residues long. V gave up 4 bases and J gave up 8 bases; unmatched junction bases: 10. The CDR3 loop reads CAISVGGSEKGYTF. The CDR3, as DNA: TGTGCCATCAGTGTAGGGGGCTCGGAAAAAGGCTACACCTTC.

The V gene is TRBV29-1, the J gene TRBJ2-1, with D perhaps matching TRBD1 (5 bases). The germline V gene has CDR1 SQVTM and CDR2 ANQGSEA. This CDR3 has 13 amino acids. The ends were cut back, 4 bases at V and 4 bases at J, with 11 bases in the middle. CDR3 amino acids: CSVAWGVYNEQFF. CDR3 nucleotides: TGCAGCGTTGCATGGGGCGTTTACAATGAGCAGTTCTTC.

CDR3 sequence (DNA): TGCGCCAGCAGCCGACAGGGTGCAGCTTTCTTT. This gives the protein CASSRQGAAFF. The V call is TRBV4-1, the J call TRBJ1-1; 7 nucleotides align to TRBD1. V lost 4 bases, J lost 10 bases, and 3 bases stayed unmatched. This CDR3 contains 11 residues. CDR1 MGHRA and CDR2 YSYEKL come from the germline V gene.

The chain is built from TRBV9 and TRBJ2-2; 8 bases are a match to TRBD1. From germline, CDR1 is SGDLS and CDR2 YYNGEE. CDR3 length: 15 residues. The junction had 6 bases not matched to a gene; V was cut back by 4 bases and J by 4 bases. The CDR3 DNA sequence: TGTGCCAGCAGCATCGGGACAGGTAGCACCGGGGAGCTGTTTTTT. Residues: CASSIGTGSTGELFF.

This chain's CDR3 is CASSLGMAAVQGNQPQHF. The CDR3 region has the DNA TGTGCCAGCAGCTTAGGTATGGCCGCCGTTCAGGGCAATCAGCCCCAGCATTTT. The rearrangement uses TRBV7-8 and TRBJ1-5; D is uncertain. CDR3 size: 18 residues. V shed 1 base and J shed 2 bases, with 18 bases lying between them. The germline gives CDR1 SGHVS, CDR2 FQNEAQ.

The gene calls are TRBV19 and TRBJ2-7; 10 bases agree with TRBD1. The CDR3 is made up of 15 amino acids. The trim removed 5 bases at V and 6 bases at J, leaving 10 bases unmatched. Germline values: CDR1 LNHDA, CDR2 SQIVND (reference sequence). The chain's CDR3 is CASSLETGGNREQYF. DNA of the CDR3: TGTGCCAGTAGTCTCGAGACAGGGGGCAACCGCGAGCAGTACTTC.

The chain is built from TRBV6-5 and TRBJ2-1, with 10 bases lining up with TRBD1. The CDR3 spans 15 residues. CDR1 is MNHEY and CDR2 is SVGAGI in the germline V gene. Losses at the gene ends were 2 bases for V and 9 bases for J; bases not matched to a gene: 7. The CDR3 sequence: CASSYPGQGLAEQFF. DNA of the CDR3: TGTGCCAGCAGTTACCCGGGACAGGGGTTGGCTGAGCAGTTCTTC.

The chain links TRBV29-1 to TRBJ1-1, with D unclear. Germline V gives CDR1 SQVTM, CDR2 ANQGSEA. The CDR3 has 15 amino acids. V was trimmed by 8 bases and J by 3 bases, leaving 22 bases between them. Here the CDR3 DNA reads TGCAGCTTCAAGGCGCCTGGGCTTGGGGACACTGAAGCTTTCTTT. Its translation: CSFKAPGLGDTEAFF. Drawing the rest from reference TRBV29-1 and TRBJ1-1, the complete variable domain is SAVISQKPSRDICQRGTSLTIQCQVDSQVTMMFWYRQQPGQSLTLIATANQGSEATYESGFVIDKFPISRPNLTFSTLTVSNMSPEDSSIYLCSFKAPGLGDTEAFFGQGTRLTVV.

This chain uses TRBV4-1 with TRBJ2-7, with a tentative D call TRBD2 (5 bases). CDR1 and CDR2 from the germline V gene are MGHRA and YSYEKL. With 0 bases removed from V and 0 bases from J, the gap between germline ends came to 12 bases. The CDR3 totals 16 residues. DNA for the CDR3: TGCGCCAGCAGCCAAGATCCGACGGGGAGCTCCTACGAGCAGTACTTC. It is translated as CASSQDPTGSSYEQYF.

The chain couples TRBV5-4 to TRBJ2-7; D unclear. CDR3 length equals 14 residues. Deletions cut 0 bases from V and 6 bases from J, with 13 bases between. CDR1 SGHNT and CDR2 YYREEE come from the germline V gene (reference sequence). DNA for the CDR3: TGTGCCAGCAGCTTGGGGGTTAAGGTTGGCGAGCAGTACTTC. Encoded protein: CASSLGVKVGEQYF.

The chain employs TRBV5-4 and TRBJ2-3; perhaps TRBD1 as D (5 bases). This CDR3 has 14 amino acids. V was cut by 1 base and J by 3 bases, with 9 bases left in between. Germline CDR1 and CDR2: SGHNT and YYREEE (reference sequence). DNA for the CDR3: TGTGCCAGCAGCTTGAAGGACACGACAGATACGCAGTATTTT. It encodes CASSLKDTTDTQYF.

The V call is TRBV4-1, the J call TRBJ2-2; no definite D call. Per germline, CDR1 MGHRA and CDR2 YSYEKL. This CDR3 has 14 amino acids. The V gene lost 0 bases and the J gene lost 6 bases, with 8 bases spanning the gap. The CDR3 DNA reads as TGCGCCAGCAGCCAAGACAGGCTTTCCGGGGAGCTGTTTTTT. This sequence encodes CASSQDRLSGELFF.

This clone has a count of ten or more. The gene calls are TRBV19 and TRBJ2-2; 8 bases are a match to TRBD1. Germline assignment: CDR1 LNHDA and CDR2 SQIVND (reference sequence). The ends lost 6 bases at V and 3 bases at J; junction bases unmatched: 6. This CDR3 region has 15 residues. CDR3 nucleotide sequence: TGTGCCAGTAGGACCGGGACAGGTCACACCGGGGAGCTGTTTTTT. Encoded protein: CASRTGTGHTGELFF.

In nucleotides, the CDR3 is TGTGCCAGCAGTGAAGCGCCTAGCGCACGAAGAAATGAGCAGTTCTTC. It translates to CASSEAPSARRNEQFF. The chain couples TRBV6-1 to TRBJ2-1, with TRBD2 as a possible D gene (6 bases). Trimming shortened V by 0 bases and J by 7 bases, and 16 bases separated the two germline ends. Germline assignment: CDR1 MNHNS and CDR2 SASEGT. CDR3 length equals 16 residues.